The rows below give T cell receptor beta chains drawn from one sample of a study of early T cells in non-severe SARS-CoV-2 infection. TCRdb re-analysed the 5' RACE reads in MiXCR, keeping a single row per CDR3 protein. Found here are about 94,000 distinct CDR3 sequences, about 12% of them singletons; the top ten hold about 2%. Sequencing input: whole blood. All receptors derive from an adult who was a healthcare worker with PCR-confirmed SARS-CoV-2 infection or an uninfected control (not recorded which). Each CDR3 is given with its conserved first and last residue. The order of the fields is V gene, D gene, CDR3 protein. A D gene is named only where the DNA matches it firmly.

v_call: TRBV3-1
d_call: -
cdr3_aa: CASSRHQGSDGYTF

v_call: TRBV5-8
d_call: TRBD2
cdr3_aa: CASRRSGGSYEQYF

v_call: TRBV7-2
d_call: -
cdr3_aa: CASSSNVNTEAFF

v_call: TRBV6-5
d_call: TRBD2
cdr3_aa: CASSRALAGGLNEQFF

v_call: TRBV6-5
d_call: -
cdr3_aa: CASRPAVNQPQHF

v_call: TRBV28
d_call: TRBD1
cdr3_aa: CASSPGQGWFF

v_call: TRBV28
d_call: -
cdr3_aa: CASSFRGYSNQPQHF

v_call: TRBV10-1
d_call: -
cdr3_aa: CASNKNERTVNTEAFF

v_call: TRBV7-2
d_call: -
cdr3_aa: CASSPRTNYEQYF

v_call: TRBV7-2
d_call: -
cdr3_aa: CASSLIPIGRAGSTDTQYF

v_call: TRBV11-2
d_call: -
cdr3_aa: CASSLRRGMNTEAFF

v_call: TRBV7-2
d_call: -
cdr3_aa: CASSPSRRGYRETQYF

v_call: TRBV20-1
d_call: TRBD2
cdr3_aa: CSANTRTSGGSYEQYF

v_call: TRBV3-1
d_call: TRBD2
cdr3_aa: CASRERGRTDTQYF

v_call: TRBV14
d_call: -
cdr3_aa: CASSPIGNTGELFF

v_call: TRBV29-1
d_call: TRBD2
cdr3_aa: CSVEEGFRGRTDTQYF

v_call: TRBV14
d_call: -
cdr3_aa: CASSQSAYNSPLHF

v_call: TRBV28
d_call: -
cdr3_aa: CASNESKEKLFF

v_call: TRBV2
d_call: -
cdr3_aa: CASSAGIIGPSSPFF

v_call: TRBV19
d_call: -
cdr3_aa: CASRDPGRRNTIYF

v_call: TRBV9
d_call: TRBD2
cdr3_aa: CASSVERGNTDTQYF

v_call: TRBV6-5
d_call: -
cdr3_aa: CASSYGSFSSGNTIYF

v_call: TRBV29-1
d_call: -
cdr3_aa: CTEETQYF

v_call: TRBV5-1
d_call: -
cdr3_aa: CTSRMGSWDNSPLHF

v_call: TRBV11-2
d_call: -
cdr3_aa: CASSLVGFATDTQYF

v_call: TRBV5-1
d_call: -
cdr3_aa: CASSLAGPLPNSPLHF

v_call: TRBV29-1
d_call: -
cdr3_aa: CSVSTGSYEQYF

v_call: TRBV4-1
d_call: TRBD2
cdr3_aa: CASSQAQRGSYEQYF